This TCR beta chain originates from a study of blood T cells in healthy people across ages. With regard to this clonotype: Its specificity is not known.

The second PCR ran roughly 7 to 12 cycles with a sample-barcoded 5' primer and J-beta primers. With 12 random nucleotides, a template-switch adaptor tagged each individual cDNA molecule. TCRdb analysed the 5' RACE reads with MiXCR anew, one entry per CDR3 protein. The table includes about 1.1 million distinct CDR3 sequences, less than 45% detected once. Regarding the study as a whole: Estimated diversity, derived from one million T cells, was regarded as an underestimate. The percentage of naive T cells correlated strongly with TCR beta diversity. Among T cells, TCR beta diversity per million cells dropped roughly linearly as age rose.

Losses at the gene ends were 3 bases for V and 1 base for J; bases not matched to a gene: 11. This CDR3 has 17 residues. Germline CDR1 reads LGHDT; CDR2 reads YNNKEL (reference sequence). The sequencing input was blood. The TCR originated in a man between 18 and 29 years old in good health. The rearrangement uses TRBV3-1 and TRBJ2-7; 8 positions match TRBD1. The CDR3 sequence: CASSQDLDRVSSYEQYF. In DNA, the CDR3 is TGTGCCAGCAGCCAGGATTTGGACAGGGTCTCTTCCTACGAGCAGTACTTC.